The clone carrying this T cell receptor beta chain was recorded many times. Its antigen is still unknown. Amplified TCR beta CDR3 regions derived from RNA transcripts. A set of HTBI primers served as the primers for a first-round RT-PCR of the TCR CDR3. MiXCR, applied by TCRdb to the multiplex PCR reads, yields one record per CDR3 protein. This table holds 250,000 to 350,000 distinct CDR3 sequences, about 15% found once. Any patient presenting with uncontrolled infection, other autoimmune disease, pregnancy or lactation was left out. The data were taken from a study of T cells in Graves' hyperthyroidism and ophthalmopathy. General study findings and limits: A model built on 13 V-J features separated ophthalmopathy from stable hyperthyroidism.

CDR3 length: 13 residues. CDR1 is MNHNS, CDR2 SASEGT, per germline. V lost 3 bases to trimming and J lost 11 bases, with 17 bases between them. Source material: blood. The source is a man aged 30-40 years with Graves' hyperthyroidism. This sequence joins TRBV6-1 and TRBJ2-7; maybe TRBD2 (5 bases). The DNA of the CDR3 is TGTGCCAGCAGTGATCGGGGTCCCCTTGAGAAGTACTTC. It encodes CASSDRGPLEKYF.